This TCR beta chain was identified in a study of neurological immune-mediated disorders (dated by TCRdb to the late 2010s). General notes on the study: Peripheral blood TCR-beta repertoires from patients with HTLV-I-associated myelopathy (HAM/TSP), patients with multiple sclerosis, and healthy controls were compared in the study using UMI-based sequencing. The approximately 100 TCR-beta libraries included longitudinal samples, technical triplicates and paired sorted CD4+ and CD8+ T-cell subsets alongside PBMC samples. The cohort comprised 65 to 75 subjects: around 15 HAM/TSP patients, some 34 multiple sclerosis patients and about 20 healthy controls. General conclusions and limits of the study: No identical CDR3 amino acid sequences were found to be shared among expanded clones across subjects, suggesting that TCR-beta repertoires were private in all groups. TCR clonal expansion was greatest in HAM/TSP patients and smallest in MS patients, who ranked below even healthy controls.

Healthy controls were blood bank volunteers in Maryland, USA. For unsorted PBMC libraries, 2 million PBMCs were used after storage in RNAlater at -80 degrees C until RNA extraction. Peripheral blood underwent Ficoll-Hypaque density gradient centrifugation to isolate PBMCs, which were then cryopreserved in liquid nitrogen. At least ten counts were recorded for this clonotype. The antigen it binds to is not known. Per-base qualities were not stored, and no clone one base away is much larger. cDNA synthesis used template-switch 5'RACE with a primer carrying a 10-nucleotide random unique molecular identifier tagging each TCR transcript. Every sequencing run covered 15-18 subjects and yielded more than 160 million TCR-beta sequences. Total RNA was extracted with the RNeasy kit. Using the KAPA Real-time Library Amplification kit, TCR-beta VDJ regions were amplified with primers for the TCR constant region and the 5'RACE anchor. Sample indexes and Illumina adaptors were added in a first PCR, after which library yield was increased in a second PCR. The roughly 650 bp TCR product was size-selected on a 2% E-gel SizeSelection system after Ampure bead purification. Before pooling, library quality was assessed on a Bioanalyzer, concentration was determined with Qubit, and library quantification was performed with the Kapa Library Quantification kit. Libraries were sequenced paired-end 2 x 150 bp on an Illumina HiSeq 2500. To increase sequence diversity, roughly 24-32% phiX was spiked into each library pool. Per the original workflow: The UMI-based MiGEC pipeline processed quality-filtered reads and removed over 85% of raw TCR sequences during error correction. VDJ genes were aligned to IMGT germline references, and clonotypes were defined by unique CDR3 amino acid sequence plus V-J genes. VDJtools evaluated clonal expansion, Shannon diversity and CDR3 relatedness (CalcPairwiseDistances, ClusterSamples); CLCbio workbench built phylogenetic trees. Using coefficient-of-variation modelling across technical triplicates, the study counted a clone as expanded if it had at least 8 unique UMIs. The raw public data were reprocessed by TCRdb itself: fastp quality trimming at Q25, MiXCR clonotype calling, in-frame beta chains only. Rows with a matching CDR3 protein are joined into one entry that keeps the most common DNA and genes. TCRdb's processing, not the authors' own work, is the source of the V and J calls. This sample lists tens of thousands of distinct CDR3 sequences; approximately 9.4% were detected once. Of the sample, about 1.7% falls within the top ten clones.

The receptor was derived from a man between 50 and 59 years old in good health. Sample: PBMCs.

CDR3 sequence: CASSSLNTGELFF. The DNA is TGTGCCAGCAGTTCACTGAACACCGGGGAGCTGTTTTTT. Recombination joined TRBV12-3 or TRBV12-4 with TRBJ2-2, with no confident D gene call. Spanning cysteine to phenylalanine, the CDR3 consists of 13 amino acids. Kept here is only the CDR3 DNA, which spans 39 bases and is read in frame from base 1. The V end loses 4 bases and the J end loses 1 base, and a stretch of 4 bases separates them.